The clone carrying this T cell receptor (beta chain) was picked up a small number of times. Antigen: not known. These data originate in a study of cytomegalovirus exposure and HLA in healthy donors. The study's findings and limits: Prior analysis indicated that the majority of TCR beta V segments exhibited productivity approximately 87% or approximately 30% of the time.

60 Vbeta and 13 Jbeta primers were used in PCR. In the authors' workflow: The authors later counted 70 million to 80 million unique TCR beta chains, approximately 10 million of them shared. The protocol was immunoSEQ multiplex PCR, while the TCRdb copy is restricted to in-frame clones and leaves out a portion. The V and J calls and clone size were taken over from that table, and D and trimming were inferred from the DNA. The sample holds approximately 77,000 clones, roughly four fifths seen once. The CDR3 totals 15 residues. With 4 bases clipped from V and 6 bases from J, the junction kept 7 bases outside the gene matches. CDR1 and CDR2 (germline): SGHRS, YFSETQ.

V usage is TRBV5-1 and J usage is TRBJ2-1, with TRBD2 identical over 10 bases. The sequenced sample consisted of PBMCs. The receptor was isolated from a man in his forties or fifties in good health and CMV-seronegative. The CDR3 region has the DNA TGCGCCAGCAGCATTTCTAGCGGGAGTTTCAATGAGCAGTTCTTC. As protein: CASSISSGSFNEQFF.